The TCR beta chain under discussion was sequenced for a study of T cell responses to AZD1222 COVID-19 vaccine. Produced via immunoSEQ multiplex PCR; TCRdb's table is partial and in-frame only. This repertoire shows tens of thousands of clones, around 90% found once; its top ten account for approximately 5.2%. The CDR3 length is 15 residues. From germline, CDR1 is LNHDA and CDR2 SQIVND (reference sequence). The V gene lost 4 bases and the J gene lost 1 base, with 14 bases spanning the gap. Broader study findings: A mostly white British donor set with more females was recruited, and clonal diversity was possibly underestimated. Vaccine-associated CD4 TCRs ranged over spike, dominating at 160-218 and 743-854.

The table lists this clone with a count of one. Its specificity is not known. This sequence was found in an adult who received the AZD1222 COVID-19 vaccine. The genes are TRBV19 and TRBJ2-7, with D perhaps TRBD1 or TRBD2 (5 bases each). Sequences were derived from peripheral blood, sampled 28 days after the second AZD1222 dose. CDR3 DNA: TGTGCCAGTAGTAAGTTGGGGGTCGGATCCTACGAGCAGTACTTC. Encoded protein: CASSKLGVGSYEQYF. The variable domain in full, completed from reference TRBV19 and TRBJ2-7, reads DGGITQSPKYLFRKEGQNVTLSCEQNLNHDAMYWYRQDPGQGLRLIYYSQIVNDFQKGDIAEGYSVSREKKESFPLTVTSAQKNPTAFYLCASSKLGVGSYEQYFGPGTRLTVT.